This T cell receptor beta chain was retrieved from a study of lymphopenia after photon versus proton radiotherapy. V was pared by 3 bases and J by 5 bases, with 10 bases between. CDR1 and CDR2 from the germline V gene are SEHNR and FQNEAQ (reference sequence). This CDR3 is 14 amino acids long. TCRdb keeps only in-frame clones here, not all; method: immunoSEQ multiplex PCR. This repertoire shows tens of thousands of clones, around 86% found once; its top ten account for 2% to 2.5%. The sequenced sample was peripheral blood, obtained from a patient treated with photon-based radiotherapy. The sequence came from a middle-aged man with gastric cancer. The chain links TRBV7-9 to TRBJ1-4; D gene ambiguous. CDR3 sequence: CASSLKQSNEKLFF. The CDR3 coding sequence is TGTGCCAGCAGCTTGAAACAGTCAAATGAAAAACTGTTTTTT.